This T cell receptor (beta chain) originates from a study of blood T cell repertoires in COVID-19. Study at large: Whether acute or convalescent, the COVID-19 samples came from the United States, Italy and Spain. In each case, the material was cDNA or gDNA derived from T cells, B-cell-depleted T cells, or PBMCs.

Measured with immunoSEQ multiplex PCR; TCRdb has only the in-frame clones, and not every one. This sample has over 200,000 clones, with under 95% found just once. Sample: peripheral blood. The sequence came from a man aged 30 to 39 with acute or convalescent COVID-19.

This chain's CDR3 is CASITEASGYEQYF. CDR3 nucleotide sequence: TGTGCCAGCATCACAGAGGCTAGCGGCTACGAGCAGTACTTC. The chain carries TRBV2 and TRBJ2-7, with 7 bases matching TRBD2. CDR3 size: 14 residues. The germline gives CDR1 SNHLY, CDR2 FYNNEI. J lost 3 bases, V lost 7 bases, and 9 bases had no gene match. The whole variable domain, remainder taken from reference TRBV2 and TRBJ2-7, is EPEVTQTPSHQVTQMGQEVILRCVPISNHLYFYWYRQILGQKVEFLVSFYNNEISEKSEIFDDQFSVERPDGSNFTLKIRSTKLEDSAMYFCASITEASGYEQYFGPGTRLTVT.